These T cell receptor beta chains were read from a single sample in a study of cytomegalovirus exposure and HLA in healthy donors. TCRdb's table, derived via immunoSEQ multiplex PCR, lists solely in-frame clones and lacks some. Among 130,000 to 150,000 clones, approximately 84% were seen once, and the ten largest hold 1.4%. The sequenced sample consisted of PBMCs. The receptors were sampled from a woman in her thirties in good health and CMV-seronegative. Both conserved end residues are part of each CDR3. Each record gives: CDR3 protein, CDR3 DNA, CDR3 length, V gene, J gene, clone size, D gene. The D gene is left open where the match is weak. For some rows the clone size is stated as once, few or many, or as a class when expanded; others skip it.

CDR3 protein: CASSFRFAGGVDEQFF
CDR3 DNA: TGCGCCAGCAGCTTTCGGTTTGCGGGGGGAGTCGATGAGCAGTTCTTC
CDR3 length: 16
V gene: TRBV5-1
J gene: TRBJ2-1
clone size: .
D gene: TRBD2

CDR3 protein: CATSLTENTEAFF
CDR3 DNA: TGTGCCACCAGCTTGACAGAGAACACTGAAGCTTTCTTT
CDR3 length: 13
V gene: TRBV15
J gene: TRBJ1-1
clone size: few
D gene: .

CDR3 protein: CASSEARRDTEAFF
CDR3 DNA: TGTGCCAGCAGTGAAGCCAGGAGGGACACTGAAGCTTTCTTT
CDR3 length: 14
V gene: TRBV6-1
J gene: TRBJ1-1
clone size: .
D gene: .

CDR3 protein: CASSYVKGARHTIYF
CDR3 DNA: TGTGCCAGCAGTTACGTAAAGGGGGCCCGTCACACCATATATTTT
CDR3 length: 15
V gene: TRBV6-6
J gene: TRBJ1-3
clone size: .
D gene: TRBD1

CDR3 protein: CASSLGARVGETQYF
CDR3 DNA: TGTGCCAGCAGCTTAGGCGCCAGGGTGGGGGAGACCCAGTACTTC
CDR3 length: 15
V gene: TRBV7-2
J gene: TRBJ2-5
clone size: once
D gene: .

CDR3 protein: CASSYSGVNGQFF
CDR3 DNA: TGTGCCAGCAGTTACTCAGGGGTGAACGGGCAGTTCTTC
CDR3 length: 13
V gene: TRBV6-5
J gene: TRBJ2-1
clone size: .
D gene: .

CDR3 protein: CASSLEGTGRGYTF
CDR3 DNA: TGTGCCAGCAGCTTAGAGGGGACAGGGCGCGGCTACACCTTC
CDR3 length: 14
V gene: TRBV7-9
J gene: TRBJ1-2
clone size: once
D gene: TRBD1

CDR3 protein: CASSPSWTGRATNEKLFF
CDR3 DNA: TGTGCCAGCTCACCTTCGTGGACAGGGAGAGCAACTAATGAAAAACTGTTTTTT
CDR3 length: 18
V gene: TRBV18
J gene: TRBJ1-4
clone size: .
D gene: TRBD1

CDR3 protein: CASSRPGQGSYEQYF
CDR3 DNA: TGTGCCAGCAGTAGGCCGGGACAGGGCTCCTACGAGCAGTACTTC
CDR3 length: 15
V gene: TRBV2
J gene: TRBJ2-7
clone size: once
D gene: TRBD1

CDR3 protein: CASRNLAGGNEQFF
CDR3 DNA: TGTGCCAGCAGGAATCTAGCGGGGGGCAATGAGCAGTTCTTC
CDR3 length: 14
V gene: TRBV4-2
J gene: TRBJ2-1
clone size: .
D gene: TRBD2

CDR3 protein: CASSPVPGQGSYNSPLHF
CDR3 DNA: TGTGCCAGCAGCCCGGTTCCGGGACAGGGGAGCTATAATTCACCCCTCCACTTT
CDR3 length: 18
V gene: TRBV7-9
J gene: TRBJ1-6
clone size: .
D gene: TRBD1

CDR3 protein: CASSLDREVWNGYTF
CDR3 DNA: TGTGCCAGCAGCTTAGATCGCGAGGTTTGGAATGGCTACACCTTC
CDR3 length: 15
V gene: TRBV11-2
J gene: TRBJ1-2
clone size: .
D gene: .

CDR3 protein: CARRTANTEAFF
CDR3 DNA: TGTGCCAGGAGGACAGCGAACACTGAAGCTTTCTTT
CDR3 length: 12
V gene: TRBV10-3
J gene: TRBJ1-1
clone size: .
D gene: .

CDR3 protein: CASTLRGQPQHF
CDR3 DNA: TGTGCCAGCACCTTACGCGGTCAGCCCCAGCATTTT
CDR3 length: 12
V gene: TRBV27
J gene: TRBJ1-5
clone size: .
D gene: .

CDR3 protein: CASSHKTGEFTDTQYF
CDR3 DNA: TGTGCCAGCAGCCACAAGACAGGGGAATTCACAGATACGCAGTATTTT
CDR3 length: 16
V gene: TRBV9
J gene: TRBJ2-3
clone size: .
D gene: TRBD1

CDR3 protein: CASSLWSDYEQYF
CDR3 DNA: TGTGCCAGCAGCTTGTGGAGCGACTACGAGCAGTACTTC
CDR3 length: 13
V gene: TRBV7-9
J gene: TRBJ2-7
clone size: once
D gene: .

CDR3 protein: CASSMTGGSYEQYF
CDR3 DNA: TGTGCCAGCAGTATGACAGGCGGTTCCTACGAGCAGTACTTC
CDR3 length: 14
V gene: TRBV6-1
J gene: TRBJ2-7
clone size: .
D gene: .

CDR3 protein: CASSLGGGYTGELFF
CDR3 DNA: TGTGCCAGCAGCTTGGGTGGGGGGTACACCGGGGAGCTGTTTTTT
CDR3 length: 15
V gene: TRBV7-6
J gene: TRBJ2-2
clone size: .
D gene: .

CDR3 protein: CASSSLWDRELFF
CDR3 DNA: TGCGCCAGCAGCTCTCTGTGGGACAGGGAGCTGTTTTTT
CDR3 length: 13
V gene: TRBV5-1
J gene: TRBJ2-2
clone size: few
D gene: .

CDR3 protein: CASSQEGLAYTGELFF
CDR3 DNA: TGTGCCAGCAGCCAAGAGGGACTAGCCTACACCGGGGAGCTGTTTTTT
CDR3 length: 16
V gene: TRBV4-2
J gene: TRBJ2-2
clone size: .
D gene: TRBD2

CDR3 protein: CASSLLGGEYTNEKLFF
CDR3 DNA: TGCGCCAGCAGCTTGCTTGGAGGGGAGTACACTAATGAAAAACTGTTTTTT
CDR3 length: 17
V gene: TRBV5-1
J gene: TRBJ1-4
clone size: .
D gene: .

CDR3 protein: CASTEGGVSTDTQYF
CDR3 DNA: TGTGCCAGCACCGAGGGGGGGGTAAGCACAGATACGCAGTATTTT
CDR3 length: 15
V gene: TRBV9
J gene: TRBJ2-3
clone size: few
D gene: .

CDR3 protein: CASDGGRAFF
CDR3 DNA: TGTGCCAGCGACGGGGGAAGGGCTTTCTTT
CDR3 length: 10
V gene: TRBV2
J gene: TRBJ1-1
clone size: many
D gene: .

CDR3 protein: CASSLEISGRTGELFF
CDR3 DNA: TGTGCCAGCAGCTTAGAGATTAGCGGGAGAACCGGGGAGCTGTTTTTT
CDR3 length: 16
V gene: TRBV7-6
J gene: TRBJ2-2
clone size: .
D gene: TRBD2

CDR3 protein: CASSRAGGPISTDTQYF
CDR3 DNA: TGTGCCAGTAGTAGGGCGGGGGGTCCGATTAGCACAGATACGCAGTATTTT
CDR3 length: 17
V gene: TRBV19
J gene: TRBJ2-3
clone size: .
D gene: TRBD2

CDR3 protein: CASSWGGRTEAFF
CDR3 DNA: TGTGCCTCAAGCTGGGGAGGTCGGACTGAAGCTTTCTTT
CDR3 length: 13
V gene: TRBV7-9
J gene: TRBJ1-1
clone size: .
D gene: .